A selection of T cell receptor beta chains follows, all from one sample in a study of blood T cell repertoires in COVID-19. The method was immunoSEQ multiplex PCR; TCRdb's version includes in-frame clones alone and lacks a portion of them. The data hold fewer than 200,000 clones, with roughly 87% observed a single time. The sequencing sample was made of peripheral blood. Source of these receptors: a woman in her sixties or seventies with acute or convalescent COVID-19. Each CDR3 is given with its conserved first and last residue. Each record gives: V gene, J gene, CDR3 length, clone size, D gene, CDR3 protein, CDR3 DNA. The D gene is left open where the match is weak. Clone size appears in some rows only: once, few, many, or a class for an expanded clone.

>TRBV28|TRBJ1-1|14|-|TRBD1
CASRDRGGGTEAFF
TGTGCCAGCAGGGACAGGGGGGGAGGCACTGAAGCTTTCTTT
>TRBV30|TRBJ1-2|14|-|-
CAWSIPGVVDGYTF
TGTGCCTGGAGTATCCCCGGGGTAGTTGATGGCTACACCTTC
>TRBV7-8|TRBJ1-2|15|-|TRBD1
CASSIETGGSGGYTF
TGTGCCAGCAGCATAGAGACAGGGGGCTCTGGCGGCTACACCTTC
>TRBV3-1/TRBV3-2|TRBJ2-7|14|-|TRBD2
CASSQEGRVNEQYF
TGTGCCAGCAGCCAAGAGGGGAGGGTGAACGAGCAGTACTTC
>TRBV7-9|TRBJ2-1|15|-|TRBD2
CASSPDSGTLNEQFF
TGTGCCAGCAGTCCGGATAGCGGGACCCTGAATGAGCAGTTCTTC
>TRBV19|TRBJ1-2|13|once|-
CASYSLVWGGYTF
TGTGCCAGCTATAGTCTTGTCTGGGGCGGCTACACCTTC
>TRBV12-3/TRBV12-4|TRBJ1-4|10|few|-
CASINEKLFF
TGTGCCAGTATTAATGAAAAACTGTTTTTT
>TRBV6-6|TRBJ1-2|10|-|-
CATKSGGALF
TGTGCAACGAAATCGGGGGGCGCCCTTTTC
>TRBV6-5|TRBJ2-5|13|-|-
CASRGAVQETQYF
TGTGCCAGCAGGGGGGCGGTACAAGAGACCCAGTACTTC
>TRBV6-6|TRBJ1-6|13|-|TRBD1
CASTDREVSPLHF
TGTGCCAGCACCGACAGGGAGGTATCACCCCTCCACTTT
>TRBV10-1|TRBJ2-7|17|-|TRBD1
CASSVISLRQGSYEQYF
TGCGCCAGCAGTGTAATCTCCCTTAGACAGGGTAGCTACGAGCAGTACTTC
>TRBV2|TRBJ2-7|15|-|-
CASHRTAQSSYEQYF
TGTGCCAGCCATCGAACAGCTCAGAGCTCCTACGAGCAGTACTTC
>TRBV7-9|TRBJ1-2|15|-|-
CASSYGRTTNYGYTF
TGTGCCAGCAGCTACGGACGGACAACTAACTATGGCTACACCTTC
>TRBV5-1|TRBJ1-6|14|-|TRBD1
CASSLDRANSPLHF
TGCGCCAGCAGCCTCGACAGGGCCAATTCACCCCTCCACTTT
>TRBV5-1|TRBJ1-1|16|-|TRBD1
CASSSVWTGANTEAFF
TGCGCCAGCAGCTCGGTCTGGACAGGGGCGAACACTGAAGCTTTCTTT
>TRBV19|TRBJ2-3|15|once|-
CASSTSKQGADTQYF
TGTGCCAGTAGTACTTCTAAACAGGGCGCAGATACGCAGTATTTT
>TRBV7-2|TRBJ2-5|15|-|TRBD2
CASSEGSGRSETQYF
TGTGCCAGCAGCGAGGGTAGCGGGAGGAGTGAGACCCAGTACTTC
>TRBV30|TRBJ1-3|14|-|-
CAWSTVRSGNTIYF
TGTGCCTGGAGCACGGTTAGATCTGGAAACACCATATATTTT
>TRBV7-8|TRBJ2-2|16|-|TRBD2
CASSLVGGGDTGELFF
TGTGCCAGCAGCTTAGTCGGGGGGGGCGACACCGGGGAGCTGTTTTTT
>TRBV18|TRBJ1-6|17|few|-
CASSLKQGRANGSPLHF
TGTGCCAGCTCACTAAAACAGGGTCGGGCTAACGGTTCACCCCTCCACTTT
>TRBV10-3|TRBJ1-2|12|-|-
CATTRTGLGYTF
TGTGCCACCACGCGGACTGGCTTGGGCTACACCTTC
>TRBV25-1|TRBJ1-5|14|few|-
CASSATRGAGPQHF
TGTGCCAGCAGTGCGACTAGGGGCGCGGGGCCCCAGCATTTT
>TRBV6-5|TRBJ2-7|14|-|-
CASSQPGNLYEQYF
TGTGCCAGCAGTCAGCCGGGAAATCTCTACGAGCAGTACTTC
>TRBV7-2|TRBJ2-5|14|-|-
CASSRAGWQETQYF
TGTGCCAGCAGCCGTGCCGGGTGGCAAGAGACCCAGTACTTC
>TRBV5-1|TRBJ2-5|13|-|-
CASSRRGGETQYF
TGCGCCAGCAGCAGGAGGGGTGGGGAGACCCAGTACTTC
>TRBV6-6|TRBJ1-5|15|few|TRBD1
CASSYEVDRGQPQHF
TGTGCCAGCAGTTACGAGGTGGACAGGGGTCAGCCCCAGCATTTT
>TRBV6-5|TRBJ2-1|15|-|-
CASTQASGSYNEQFF
TGTGCCAGCACCCAGGCAAGCGGCTCCTACAATGAGCAGTTCTTC
>TRBV11-2|TRBJ2-3|14|-|-
CASSPQRHTDTQYF
TGTGCCAGCAGCCCACAGCGGCACACAGATACGCAGTATTTT
>TRBV30|TRBJ1-5|15|-|-
CAWRPNLGGNQPQHF
TGTGCCTGGAGGCCAAACCTCGGGGGCAATCAGCCCCAGCATTTT
>TRBV7-2|TRBJ2-3|14|few|-
CASSLLDRTDTQYF
TGTGCCAGCAGCTTACTTGACCGCACAGATACACAGTATTTT
>TRBV20-1|TRBJ2-6|15|-|TRBD1
CSASQGAAGANVLTF
TGCAGTGCCAGTCAGGGGGCGGCTGGGGCCAACGTCCTGACTTTC
>TRBV4-1|TRBJ2-1|16|-|-
CASSPNSGTPKNEQFF
TGCGCCAGCAGCCCAAACTCCGGGACACCAAAAAATGAGCAGTTCTTC
>TRBV5-1|TRBJ2-3|16|-|-
CASSPTGTGNTDTQYF
TGCGCCAGCAGCCCAACCGGGACTGGAAACACAGATACGCAGTATTTT
>TRBV10-3|TRBJ1-5|13|-|-
CAIRDGPGGPQHF
TGTGCCATCAGGGACGGTCCGGGGGGACCCCAGCATTTT
>TRBV6-2/TRBV6-3|TRBJ2-1|20|-|TRBD2
CASSYSLAGGSGTHGNEQFF
TGTGCCAGCAGTTACTCGTTGGCCGGGGGGTCCGGGACCCACGGCAATGAGCAGTTCTTC
>TRBV5-8|TRBJ2-3|17|-|TRBD1
CASSQGQLLLGTDTQYF
TGTGCCAGCAGCCAGGGACAGCTCCTCCTGGGAACAGATACGCAGTATTTT